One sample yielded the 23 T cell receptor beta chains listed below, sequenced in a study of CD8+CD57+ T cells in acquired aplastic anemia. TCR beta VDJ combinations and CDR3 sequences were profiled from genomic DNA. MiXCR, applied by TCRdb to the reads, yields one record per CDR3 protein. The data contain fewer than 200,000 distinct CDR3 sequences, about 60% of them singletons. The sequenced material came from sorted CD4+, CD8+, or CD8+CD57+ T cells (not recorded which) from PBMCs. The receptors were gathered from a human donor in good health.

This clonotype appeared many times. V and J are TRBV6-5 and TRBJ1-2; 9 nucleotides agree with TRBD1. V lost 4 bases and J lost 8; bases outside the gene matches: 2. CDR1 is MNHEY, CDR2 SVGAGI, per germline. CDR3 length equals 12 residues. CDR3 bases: TGTGCCAGCAGTTGGACAGGGGAAGGCTACACCTTC. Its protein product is CASSWTGEGYTF.

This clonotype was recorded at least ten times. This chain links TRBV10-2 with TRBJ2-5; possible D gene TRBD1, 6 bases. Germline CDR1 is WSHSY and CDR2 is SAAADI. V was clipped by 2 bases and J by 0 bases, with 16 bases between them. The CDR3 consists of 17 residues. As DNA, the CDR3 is TGCGCCAGCAGTGAGACTCGGGACAACCTGTACCAAGAGACCCAGTACTTC. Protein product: CASSETRDNLYQETQYF.

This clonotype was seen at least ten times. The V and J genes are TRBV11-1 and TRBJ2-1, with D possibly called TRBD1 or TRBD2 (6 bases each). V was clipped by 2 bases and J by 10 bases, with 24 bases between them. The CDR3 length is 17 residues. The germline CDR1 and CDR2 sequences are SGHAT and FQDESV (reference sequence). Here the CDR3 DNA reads TGTGCCAGCAGCTTAAGCAAGGGAACCGGGGGACAATGGGAGCAGTTCTTC. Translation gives CASSLSKGTGGQWEQFF.

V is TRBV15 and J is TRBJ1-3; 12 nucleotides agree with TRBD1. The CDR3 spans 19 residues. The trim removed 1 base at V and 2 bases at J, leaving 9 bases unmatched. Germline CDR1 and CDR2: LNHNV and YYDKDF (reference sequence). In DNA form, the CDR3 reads TGTGCCACCAGCAGAGGAGCGGGACAGGGGGCTCGTACTGGAAACACCATATATTTT. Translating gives CATSRGAGQGARTGNTIYF.

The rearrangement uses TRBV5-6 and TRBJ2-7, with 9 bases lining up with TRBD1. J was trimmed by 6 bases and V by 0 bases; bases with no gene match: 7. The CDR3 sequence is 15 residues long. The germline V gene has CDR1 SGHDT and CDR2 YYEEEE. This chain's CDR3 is CASSLVTGGAGEQYF. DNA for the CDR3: TGTGCCAGCAGCTTGGTCACAGGGGGCGCGGGCGAGCAGTACTTC.

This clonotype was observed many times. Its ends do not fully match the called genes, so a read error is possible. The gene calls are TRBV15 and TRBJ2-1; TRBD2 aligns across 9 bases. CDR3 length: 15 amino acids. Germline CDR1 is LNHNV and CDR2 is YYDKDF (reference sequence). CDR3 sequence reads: CATSRGREGYHEQFF. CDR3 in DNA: TGTGCCACCAGCAGAGGGCGGGAGGGCTACCATGAGCAGTTCTTC.

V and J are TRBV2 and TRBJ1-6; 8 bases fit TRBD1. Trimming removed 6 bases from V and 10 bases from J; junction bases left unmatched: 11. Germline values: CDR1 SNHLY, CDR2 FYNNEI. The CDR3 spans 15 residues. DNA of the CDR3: TGTGCCAGCAGCTCCGTGACAGGGGTAGGATCACCCCTCCACTTT. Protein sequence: CASSSVTGVGSPLHF. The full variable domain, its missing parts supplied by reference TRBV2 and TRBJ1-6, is EPEVTQTPSHQVTQMGQEVILRCVPISNHLYFYWYRQILGQKVEFLVSFYNNEISEKSEIFDDQFSVERPDGSNFTLKIRSTKLEDSAMYFCASSSVTGVGSPLHFGNGTRLTVT.

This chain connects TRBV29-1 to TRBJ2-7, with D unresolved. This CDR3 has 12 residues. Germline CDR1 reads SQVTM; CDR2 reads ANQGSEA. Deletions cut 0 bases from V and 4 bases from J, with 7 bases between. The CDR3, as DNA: TGCAGCGTTGAAGATAACATATACGAGCAGTACTTC. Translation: CSVEDNIYEQYF.

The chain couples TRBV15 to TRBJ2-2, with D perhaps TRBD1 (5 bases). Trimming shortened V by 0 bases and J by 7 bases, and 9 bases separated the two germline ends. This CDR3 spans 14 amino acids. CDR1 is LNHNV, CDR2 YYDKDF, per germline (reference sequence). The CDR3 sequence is CATSRDGAGGELFF. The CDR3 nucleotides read TGTGCCACCAGCAGAGATGGGGCAGGCGGGGAGCTGTTTTTT. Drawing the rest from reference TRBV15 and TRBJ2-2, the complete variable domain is DAMVIQNPRYQVTQFGKPVTLSCSQTLNHNVMYWYQQKSSQAPKLLFHYYDKDFNNEADTPDNFQSRRPNTSFCFLDIRSPGLGDTAMYLCATSRDGAGGELFFGEGSRLTVL.

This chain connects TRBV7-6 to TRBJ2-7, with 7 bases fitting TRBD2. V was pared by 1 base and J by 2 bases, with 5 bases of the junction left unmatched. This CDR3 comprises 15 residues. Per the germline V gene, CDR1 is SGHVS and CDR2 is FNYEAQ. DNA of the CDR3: TGTGCCAGCAGCTTAGGGGAGGGAATACCCTACGAGCAGTACTTC. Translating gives CASSLGEGIPYEQYF.

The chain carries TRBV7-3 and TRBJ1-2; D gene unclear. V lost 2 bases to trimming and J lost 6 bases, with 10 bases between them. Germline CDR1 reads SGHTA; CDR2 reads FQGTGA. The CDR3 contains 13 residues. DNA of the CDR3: TGTGCCAGCAGCTTACCTACCAGCCATGGCTACACCTTC. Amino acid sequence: CASSLPTSHGYTF.

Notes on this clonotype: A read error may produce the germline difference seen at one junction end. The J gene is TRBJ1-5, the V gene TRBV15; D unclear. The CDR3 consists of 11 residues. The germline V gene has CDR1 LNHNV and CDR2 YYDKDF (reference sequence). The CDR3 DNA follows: TGTGCCAGCAGCGCTAATCAGCCCCAGCATTTT. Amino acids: CASSANQPQHF.

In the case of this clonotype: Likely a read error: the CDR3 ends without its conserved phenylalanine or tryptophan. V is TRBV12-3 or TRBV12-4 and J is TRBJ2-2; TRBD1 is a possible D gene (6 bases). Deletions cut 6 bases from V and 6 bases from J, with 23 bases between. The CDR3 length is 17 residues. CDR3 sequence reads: CASRPGHQLFHAGELFL. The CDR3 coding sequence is TGTGCCAGCAGGCCGGGACACCAGTTATTTCACGCCGGGGAGCTGTTTTTA.

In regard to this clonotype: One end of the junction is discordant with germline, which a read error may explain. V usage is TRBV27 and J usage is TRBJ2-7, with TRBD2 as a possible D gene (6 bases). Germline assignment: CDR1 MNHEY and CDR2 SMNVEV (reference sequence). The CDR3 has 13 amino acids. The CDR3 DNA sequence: TGTGCCAGCGGAGCGGGTCTCTCCTACGGGCAGTACTTC. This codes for CASGAGLSYGQYF.

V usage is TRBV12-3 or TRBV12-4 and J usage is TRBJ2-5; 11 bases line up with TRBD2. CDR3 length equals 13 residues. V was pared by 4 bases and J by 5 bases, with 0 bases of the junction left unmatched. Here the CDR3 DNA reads TGTGCCAGCAGTTGGACTAGCGGGGAGACCCAGTACTTC. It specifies CASSWTSGETQYF.

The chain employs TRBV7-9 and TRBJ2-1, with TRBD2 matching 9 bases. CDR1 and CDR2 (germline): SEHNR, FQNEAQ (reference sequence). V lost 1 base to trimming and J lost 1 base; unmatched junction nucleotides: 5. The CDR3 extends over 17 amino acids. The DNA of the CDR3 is TGTGCCAGCAGCTTAGGGGTAGCGGGGGTTTCCTACAATGAGCAGTTCTTC. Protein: CASSLGVAGVSYNEQFF.

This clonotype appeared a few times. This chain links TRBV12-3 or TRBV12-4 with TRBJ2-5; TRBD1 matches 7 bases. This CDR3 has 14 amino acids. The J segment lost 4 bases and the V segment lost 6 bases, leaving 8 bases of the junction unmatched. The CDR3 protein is CASSPRQGPETQYF. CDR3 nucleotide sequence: TGTGCCAGCAGCCCCCGACAGGGTCCAGAGACCCAGTACTTC.

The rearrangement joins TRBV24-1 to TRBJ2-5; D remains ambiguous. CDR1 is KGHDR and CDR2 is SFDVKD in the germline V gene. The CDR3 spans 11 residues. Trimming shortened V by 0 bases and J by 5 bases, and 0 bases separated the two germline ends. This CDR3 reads CATSDLETQYF. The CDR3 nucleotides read TGTGCCACCAGTGATTTGGAGACCCAGTACTTC.

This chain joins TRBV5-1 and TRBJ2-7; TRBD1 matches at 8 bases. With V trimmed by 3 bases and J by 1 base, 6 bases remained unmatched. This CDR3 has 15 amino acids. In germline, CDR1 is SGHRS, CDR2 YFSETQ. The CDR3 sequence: CASSSNRDRSYEQYF. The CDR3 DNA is TGCGCCAGCAGCTCAAACCGGGACAGGTCCTACGAGCAGTACTTC.

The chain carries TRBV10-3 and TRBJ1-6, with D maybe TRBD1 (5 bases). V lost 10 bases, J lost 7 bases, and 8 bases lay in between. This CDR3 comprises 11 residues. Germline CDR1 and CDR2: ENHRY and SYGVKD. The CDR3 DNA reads TGTGCCACCAGGGAAAATTCACCCCTCCACTTT. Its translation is CATRENSPLHF.

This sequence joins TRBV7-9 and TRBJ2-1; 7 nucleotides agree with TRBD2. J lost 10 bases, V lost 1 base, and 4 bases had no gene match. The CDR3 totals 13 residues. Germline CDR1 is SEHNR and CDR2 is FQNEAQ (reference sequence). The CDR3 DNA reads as TGTGCCAGCAGCTTAGTGTGGGGGGGAGAGCAGTTCTTC. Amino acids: CASSLVWGGEQFF.

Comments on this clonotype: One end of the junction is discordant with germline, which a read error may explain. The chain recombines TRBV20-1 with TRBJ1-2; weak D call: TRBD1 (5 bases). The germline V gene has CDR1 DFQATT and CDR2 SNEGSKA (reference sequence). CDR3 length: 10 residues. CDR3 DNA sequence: TGCAGTGCTAGGTGGAGGGCAGGGTTTTTC. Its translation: CSARWRAGFF.

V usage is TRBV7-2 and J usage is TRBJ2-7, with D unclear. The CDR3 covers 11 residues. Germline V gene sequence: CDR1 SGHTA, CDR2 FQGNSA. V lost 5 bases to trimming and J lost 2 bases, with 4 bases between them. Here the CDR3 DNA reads TGTGCCAGCAGCATCGCCTACGAGCAGTACTTC. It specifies CASSIAYEQYF. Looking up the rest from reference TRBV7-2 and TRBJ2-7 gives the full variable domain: GAGVSQSPSNKVTEKGKDVELRCDPISGHTALYWYRQSLGQGLEFLIYFQGNSAPDKSGLPSDRFSAERTGGSVSTLTIQRTQQEDSAVYLCASSIAYEQYFGPGTRLTVT.